This T cell receptor (beta chain) was sequenced in a study of blood T cells in healthy people across ages. J lost 7 bases, V lost 4 bases, and 9 bases had no gene match. Germline-derived CDR1 and CDR2 are LGHNA and YNFKEQ. The CDR3 spans 14 residues. A second about 6 to 11 cycle PCR used barcoded and J-beta primers. Each cDNA molecule, via a template-switch adaptor with 12 random nucleotides, was tagged. One entry per CDR3 protein results from TCRdb running MiXCR on the 5' RACE reads. The data show 1.5 million to 2 million distinct CDR3 sequences, roughly 50% seen once. This clonotype was picked up a small number of times.

This receptor was identified in a woman in her forties in good health. The chain links TRBV4-2 to TRBJ1-2, with TRBD1 matching 7 bases. Input material: blood. The CDR3 reads CASSPQGDDAGYTF. The CDR3 bases are TGTGCCAGCAGCCCTCAGGGGGATGATGCTGGCTACACCTTC.